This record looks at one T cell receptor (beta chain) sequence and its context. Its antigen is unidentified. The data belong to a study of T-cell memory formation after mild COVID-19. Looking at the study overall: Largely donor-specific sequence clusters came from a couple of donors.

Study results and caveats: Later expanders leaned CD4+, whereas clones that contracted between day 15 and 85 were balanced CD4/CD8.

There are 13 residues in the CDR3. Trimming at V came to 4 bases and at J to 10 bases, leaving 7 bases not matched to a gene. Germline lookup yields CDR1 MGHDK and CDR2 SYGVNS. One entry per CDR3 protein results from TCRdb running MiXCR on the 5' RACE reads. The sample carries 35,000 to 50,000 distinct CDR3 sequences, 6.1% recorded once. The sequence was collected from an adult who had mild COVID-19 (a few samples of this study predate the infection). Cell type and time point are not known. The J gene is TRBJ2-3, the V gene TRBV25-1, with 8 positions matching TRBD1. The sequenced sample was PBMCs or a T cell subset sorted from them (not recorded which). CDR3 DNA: TGTGCCAGCAGTGGCGGACAGGGAAGGGCGCAGTATTTT. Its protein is CASSGGQGRAQYF.